The 25 T cell receptor beta chains given below trace back to one sample, sequenced in a study of blood T cell repertoires in COVID-19. The protocol was immunoSEQ multiplex PCR, while the TCRdb copy is restricted to in-frame clones and leaves out a portion. The repertoire holds 130,000 to 150,000 clones, with 70% to 90% as singletons. The sample comprised peripheral blood. The source of these receptors is a woman aged 60-75 years with COVID-19, enrolled during active disease.

This rearrangement joins TRBV27 to TRBJ2-6, with D maybe TRBD2 (5 bases). V gave up 2 bases and J gave up 1 base, with 18 bases separating them. Germline CDR1 MNHEY, CDR2 SMNVEV (reference sequence). CDR3 length: 19 residues. CDR3 protein: CASSLSLGLLRSGANVLTF. DNA of the CDR3: TGTGCCAGCAGTTTAAGCCTAGGACTCCTACGGTCTGGGGCCAACGTCCTGACTTTC.

The J gene is TRBJ2-3, the V gene TRBV7-9, with D tentatively TRBD2 (5 bases). V gave up 2 bases and J gave up 4 bases, with 13 bases separating them. CDR3 length equals 15 residues. CDR1 SEHNR and CDR2 FQNEAQ come from the germline V gene (reference sequence). DNA of the CDR3: TGTGCCAGCAGCTTATTGCTACTAGAGGCAGATACGCAGTATTTT. It translates to CASSLLLLEADTQYF.

This clone was counted once. The chain employs TRBV7-9 and TRBJ1-1, with D perhaps matching TRBD1 (6 bases). Germline V CDR1 and CDR2: SEHNR, FQNEAQ (reference sequence). This CDR3 is 13 amino acids long. Between the trimmed V and J ends, which lost 8 bases and 9 bases, there was a span of 19 bases. CDR3 amino acids: CASSKNGGDKAFF. Written as DNA, the CDR3 is TGTGCCAGCTCCAAGAATGGTGGGGACAAAGCTTTCTTT.

The gene calls are TRBV18 and TRBJ2-5; 10 positions match TRBD1. V lost 3 bases and J lost 3; bases outside the gene matches: 4. The CDR3 runs 15 residues. Germline loops: CDR1 KGHSH, CDR2 LQKENI. CDR3 nucleotide sequence: TGTGCCAGCTCACCGACCGGGACAGGGGAAGAGACCCAGTACTTC. Translating it yields CASSPTGTGEETQYF.

This chain connects TRBV29-1 to TRBJ1-3; D is ambiguous. Trimming took off 4 bases at V and 6 bases at J, with 10 bases between the two ends. The germline V gene has CDR1 SQVTM and CDR2 ANQGSEA. The length of the CDR3 is 12 residues. This CDR3 is CSVGGSENTIYF. The CDR3 nucleotides read TGCAGCGTTGGCGGGTCGGAAAACACCATATATTTT. The complete variable domain, with remaining parts taken from reference TRBV29-1 and TRBJ1-3, reads SAVISQKPSRDICQRGTSLTIQCQVDSQVTMMFWYRQQPGQSLTLIATANQGSEATYESGFVIDKFPISRPNLTFSTLTVSNMSPEDSSIYLCSVGGSENTIYFGEGSWLTVV.

Only one count was recorded for this clone. The V gene is TRBV19, the J gene TRBJ2-6; TRBD1 agrees at 10 bases. The CDR3 length is 17 residues. V dropped 5 bases and J dropped 0; count of bases not matched to a gene: 4. In germline, CDR1 is LNHDA, CDR2 SQIVND (reference sequence). The CDR3 region has the DNA TGTGCCAGTAGTTCGGGACAGGGGAACTCTGGGGCCAACGTCCTGACTTTC. Its translation is CASSSGQGNSGANVLTF.

The chain employs TRBV10-2 and TRBJ2-5; possibly TRBD1 for D (5 bases). The V gene's germline CDR1 is WSHSY and CDR2 SAAADI. Trimming took off 8 bases at V and 5 bases at J, with 12 bases between the two ends. The CDR3 has 12 amino acids. The CDR3 DNA sequence: TGCGCCAGCGGGGCATGGCAGGAGACCCAGTACTTC. It encodes CASGAWQETQYF.

J is TRBJ1-3 and V is TRBV19; D is unresolved. Germline CDR1 LNHDA, CDR2 SQIVND (reference sequence). This CDR3 region has 14 residues. Trimming cost V 6 bases and J 0 bases, with 9 bases left between them. The CDR3 DNA reads TGTGCCAGTAGCCCTACGAGCTCTGGAAACACCATATATTTT. It is translated as CASSPTSSGNTIYF.

In nucleotides, the CDR3 is TGTGCCAGCAGCATCAGTGAGGCCTACGAGCAGTACTTC. Its protein is CASSISEAYEQYF. The V and J genes are TRBV7-9 and TRBJ2-7; no firm D call. The V gene's germline CDR1 is SEHNR and CDR2 FQNEAQ (reference sequence). The CDR3 runs 13 residues. With 5 bases removed from V and 2 bases from J, the gap between germline ends came to 10 bases.

This clone occurred a few times. This chain joins TRBV29-1 and TRBJ1-2, with TRBD1 matching 10 bases. The germline V gene encodes CDR1 SQVTM and CDR2 ANQGSEA. The ends lost 6 bases at V and 2 bases at J; junction bases unmatched: 3. The CDR3 consists of 13 residues. CDR3 DNA: TGCAGCGTGGGGGGACAGGGGAACTATGGCTACACCTTC. Amino acids: CSVGGQGNYGYTF.

The chain joins TRBV25-1 to TRBJ1-1; D unresolved. The CDR3 runs 16 residues. Germline CDR1 reads MGHDK; CDR2 reads SYGVNS. V lost 6 bases to trimming and J lost 5 bases, with 22 bases between them. This CDR3 reads CASRTGVVGGRTEAFF. CDR3 nucleotides: TGTGCCAGCAGGACGGGAGTAGTGGGAGGGAGGACTGAAGCTTTCTTT. Full variable domain (missing parts from reference TRBV25-1 and TRBJ1-1): EADIYQTPRYLVIGTGKKITLECSQTMGHDKMYWYQQDPGMELHLIHYSYGVNSTEKGDLSSESTVSRIRTEHFPLTLESARPSHTSQYLCASRTGVVGGRTEAFFGQGTRLTVV.

This clone has just a few counts. The gene calls are TRBV7-9 and TRBJ1-2; D may be TRBD1 (5 bases). This CDR3 is built from 16 residues. From germline, CDR1 is SEHNR and CDR2 FQNEAQ (reference sequence). V lost 1 base, J lost 2 bases, and 14 bases lay in between. The CDR3 coding sequence is TGTGCCAGCAGCTTAGAAGTTACAGGCGAAAACTATGGCTACACCTTC. Translated: CASSLEVTGENYGYTF.

This rearrangement joins TRBV6-4 to TRBJ1-2; 10 nucleotides match TRBD1. The CDR3 spans 15 residues. V lost 3 bases and J lost 4; bases outside the gene matches: 5. CDR1 MRHNA and CDR2 SNTAGT come from the germline V gene. Here the CDR3 reads CASSEGTGAGYGYTF. The CDR3 DNA sequence: TGTGCCAGCAGTGAAGGGACAGGGGCTGGCTATGGCTACACCTTC.

This chain joins TRBV5-1 and TRBJ1-1; a possible D gene is TRBD1 (6 bases). The CDR3 has 14 amino acids. V lost 4 bases and J lost 3, with 13 bases in between. CDR1 and CDR2 from the germline V gene are SGHRS and YFSETQ. Here the CDR3 DNA reads TGCGCCAGCAGCCAGACAGGTGTGGACACTGAAGCTTTCTTT. Translation gives CASSQTGVDTEAFF.

The chain combines TRBV11-2 with TRBJ1-1; tentative D call: TRBD1 (6 bases). Germline-derived CDR1 and CDR2 are SGHAT and FQNNGV. The CDR3 is 12 amino acids. Trimming pared 1 base from V and 10 bases from J, leaving 10 bases between. CDR3 protein: CASSLGQERAFF. CDR3 coding DNA: TGTGCCAGCAGCTTAGGACAGGAGAGAGCTTTCTTT.

This clone was counted once. V usage is TRBV3-1 (or the pseudogene TRBV3-2) and J usage is TRBJ2-3; 8 nucleotides agree with TRBD2. The CDR3 has 18 residues. Germline V gives CDR1 LGHDT, CDR2 YNNKEL (reference sequence). Trimming at V came to 0 bases and at J to 3 bases, leaving 11 bases not matched to a gene. The CDR3: CASSQEPPGGGGTDTQYF. CDR3 DNA: TGTGCCAGCAGCCAAGAGCCCCCGGGGGGCGGGGGGACAGATACGCAGTATTTT.

This sequence joins TRBV18 and TRBJ2-5, with a possible D match to TRBD2 (6 bases). Germline lookup yields CDR1 KGHSH and CDR2 LQKENI. The CDR3 runs to 15 residues. Trimming left V 0 bases short and J 4 bases short, with 12 bases between. The CDR3 region has the DNA TGTGCCAGCTCACCACCCACTAGCTTAGGAGAGACCCAGTACTTC. Translation: CASSPPTSLGETQYF.

The chain recombines TRBV6-5 with TRBJ1-2; D perhaps matches TRBD1 (5 bases). The CDR3 totals 13 residues. Trimming took off 6 bases at V and 6 bases at J, with 14 bases between the two ends. CDR1 and CDR2 (germline): MNHEY, SVGAGI. CDR3 in amino acids: CASRVPQGNGYTF. The CDR3 DNA reads TGTGCCAGCAGAGTGCCCCAGGGAAATGGCTACACCTTC.

The V and J genes are TRBV11-2 and TRBJ1-4; D is uncertain. Per the germline V gene, CDR1 is SGHAT and CDR2 is FQNNGV. This CDR3 region has 15 residues. V was pared by 5 bases and J by 7 bases, with 17 bases between. CDR3 residues: CASSTPRGRIEKLFF. The DNA of the CDR3 is TGTGCCAGCAGCACCCCCCGGGGAAGGATTGAAAAACTGTTTTTT.

This clone was seen a few times. V usage is TRBV5-4 and J usage is TRBJ2-1, with 11 bases that match TRBD1. Germline loops: CDR1 SGHNT, CDR2 YYREEE (reference sequence). The trim removed 5 bases at V and 3 bases at J, leaving 4 bases unmatched. This CDR3 spans 15 amino acids. Here the CDR3 DNA reads TGTGCCAGCAGTTCCGGGACAGGGGGCTACAATGAGCAGTTCTTC. Translating it yields CASSSGTGGYNEQFF. Drawing the rest from reference TRBV5-4 and TRBJ2-1, the complete variable domain is ETGVTQSPTHLIKTRGQQVTLRCSSQSGHNTVSWYQQALGQGPQFIFQYYREEENGRGNFPPRFSGLQFPNYSSELNVNALELDDSALYLCASSSGTGGYNEQFFGPGTRLTVL.

The chain links TRBV27 to TRBJ2-3; 12 nucleotides agree with TRBD2. V lost 5 bases, J lost 6 bases, and 15 bases stayed unmatched. Germline CDR1 is MNHEY and CDR2 is SMNVEV (reference sequence). The CDR3 totals 18 residues. The CDR3 region is CASSRNSLAGGLSDTQYF. The CDR3 nucleotides read TGTGCCAGCAGTCGCAATTCACTAGCGGGGGGACTCTCGGATACGCAGTATTTT.

This sequence joins TRBV5-1 and TRBJ1-2, with a possible D match to TRBD1 (5 bases). CDR3 length equals 14 residues. The germline V and J ends were trimmed by 4 bases and 8 bases, with 18 bases remaining between them. In germline, CDR1 is SGHRS, CDR2 YFSETQ. Here the CDR3 DNA reads TGCGCCAGCAGCCCGGAGGGGCAAGGAGGGGGCTACACCTTC. Amino acid sequence: CASSPEGQGGGYTF.

The V and J genes are TRBV30 and TRBJ1-2; 7 nucleotides align to TRBD1. This CDR3 contains 11 residues. Losses at the gene ends were 5 bases for V and 5 bases for J; bases not matched to a gene: 2. The germline V gene encodes CDR1 GTSNPN and CDR2 SVGIG (reference sequence). The chain's CDR3 is CAWDRDYGYTF. DNA of the CDR3: TGTGCCTGGGACAGGGATTATGGCTACACCTTC.

V is TRBV6-5 and J is TRBJ2-5; D is unresolved. The CDR3 has 12 residues. With 8 bases removed from V and 5 bases from J, the gap between germline ends came to 12 bases. The germline CDR1 and CDR2 sequences are MNHEY and SVGAGI. CDR3 DNA sequence: TGTGCCAGCTTTACGGTGTGGGAGACCCAGTACTTC. It is translated as CASFTVWETQYF.

As regards this clone: Compared with germline, one end of the junction differs, possibly owing to a read error. V is TRBV7-7 and J is TRBJ1-5, with 7 positions matching TRBD1. Germline V gives CDR1 SSHAT, CDR2 FNYEAQ (reference sequence). The CDR3 extends over 13 amino acids. CDR3 region: CASSADRDQPQHF. DNA of the CDR3: TGTGCTAGCAGCGCTGACAGGGATCAGCCCCAGCATTTT.